Given below is one T cell receptor beta chain in context. Its specificity is unknown. The naive CD8 subset, CD45RO-negative cells positively selected for CCR7, excluded terminally differentiated effector memory CD45RA+ cells. The data originate from a study of shared clonotypes between healthy human individuals. Findings and limits, study-wide: Rarefaction showed that sequencing of sorted subsets was incomplete (despite large depth). In contrast to clonotypes shared by all four donors, non-shared clonotypes had lower generation probabilities.

The authors distributed each subset's genomic DNA evenly over several immunoSEQ plates. About 30,000 T cell genomes, or approximately 0.2 ug DNA, went into the sorted-subset replicate PCRs. The assay was immunoSEQ multiplex PCR, and TCRdb's table has in-frame clones only and misses some. The data hold roughly 2.1 million clones, with more than 85% observed a single time. This CDR3 region has 14 residues. Germline V CDR1 and CDR2: SNHLY, FYNNEI. Trimming removed 8 bases from V and 10 bases from J; junction bases left unmatched: 14. The V and J genes are TRBV2 and TRBJ2-1; 7 nucleotides agree with TRBD2. Input material: naive CD8+ T cells from PBMCs. The sequence derives from a man in his late teens or twenties in good health. Some clones in this sample may be carry-over from other donors' samples. The CDR3 reads CASSGPSGRGEQFF. DNA of the CDR3: TGTGCCAGCTCCGGTCCTAGCGGACGGGGAGAGCAGTTCTTC.